This TCR beta chain stems from a study of CD8+ T cells in alopecia areata. Germline assignment: CDR1 SGHVS and CDR2 FQNEAQ. Trimming took 5 bases from V and 2 from J, leaving 7 bases between them. This CDR3 has 13 residues. RNA extraction and reverse transcription yielded cDNA as sequencing template. Assay: immunoSEQ multiplex PCR; the TCRdb copy retains only in-frame clones and omits some. This sample carries under 25,000 clones, 59% of them seen once, and the ten largest clones take less than 9.5%. As to treatment: oral pan-JAK inhibitor, 5-10 mg twice daily. Peripheral blood and lesional scalp punch biopsies were taken from alopecia areata patients.

This rearrangement joins TRBV7-8 to TRBJ2-1; D remains unclear. The receptor comes from a human donor with alopecia areata. The specimen was skin, collected at week 4, from a patient treated with tofacitinib. CDR3 sequence (DNA): TGTGCCAGCAGCCTTACTACCTACAATGAGCAGTTCTTC. Its translation: CASSLTTYNEQFF.